This TCR beta chain originates from a study of shared clonotypes between healthy human individuals. Study-wide findings and caveats: The naive CD4 repertoires of a handful of donors were compared, and around 5.1% of clonotypes were shared. Some clonotypes were shared by all four sorted-subset donors, while others were not shared. The non-shared ones had lower generation probabilities than the shared ones.

Germline-derived CDR1 and CDR2 are MNHEY and SMNVEV (reference sequence). The ends were cut back, 5 bases at V and 2 bases at J, with 9 bases in the middle. This CDR3 comprises 13 residues. Sequencing used immunoSEQ multiplex PCR; TCRdb keeps in-frame clones, though not all of them. In the table there are 850,000 to 1,100,000 clones, 70% to 85% of which are singletons. CD45RA+ naive and CD45RA-negative memory subsets were separated from CD4+ cells. Points on this clone: Its antigen is still unknown.

The chain carries TRBV27 and TRBJ2-5, with D perhaps TRBD2 (5 bases). The source of this sequence is a young man in good health. Some clones in this sample may be carry-over from other donors' samples. The source material was memory CD4+ T cells from PBMCs. The sample's subset: CD45RA-negative fraction. Here the CDR3 reads CASSRAGQETQYF. The DNA for the CDR3 is TGTGCCAGCAGTCGCGCGGGTCAAGAGACCCAGTACTTC.